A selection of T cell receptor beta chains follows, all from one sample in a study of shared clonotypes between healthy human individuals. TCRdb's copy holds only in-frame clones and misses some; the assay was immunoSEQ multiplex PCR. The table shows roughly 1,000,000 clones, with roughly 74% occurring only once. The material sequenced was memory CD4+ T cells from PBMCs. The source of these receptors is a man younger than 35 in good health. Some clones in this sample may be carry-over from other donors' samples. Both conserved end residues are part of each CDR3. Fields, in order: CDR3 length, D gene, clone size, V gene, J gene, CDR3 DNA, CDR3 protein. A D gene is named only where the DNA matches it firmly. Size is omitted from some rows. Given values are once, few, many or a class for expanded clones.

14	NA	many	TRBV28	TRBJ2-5	TGTGCCAGCAGTCCCCCCAGGCGGGAAGAGACCCAGTACTTC	CASSPPRREETQYF
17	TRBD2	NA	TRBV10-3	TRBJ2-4	TGTGCCATCAGTGAGTGGGAGCGGGAGTGGTCCAAAAACATTCAGTACTTC	CAISEWEREWSKNIQYF
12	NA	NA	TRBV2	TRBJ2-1	TGTGCCAGCTGGCAGGGGAGCAATGAGCAGTTCTTC	CASWQGSNEQFF
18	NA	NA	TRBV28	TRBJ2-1	TGTGCCAGCAGTTATGTTTCCCTGACAGCGAGCTCCTACAATGAGCAGTTCTTC	CASSYVSLTASSYNEQFF
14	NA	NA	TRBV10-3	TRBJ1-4	TGTGCCATCAGTGACAGTTTGGCGAATGAAAAACTGTTTTTT	CAISDSLANEKLFF
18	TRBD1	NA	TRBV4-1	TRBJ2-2	TGCGCCAGCAGCCGCCGCGAGGGACAGGGTCTTGTCACCGGGGAGCTGTTTTTT	CASSRREGQGLVTGELFF
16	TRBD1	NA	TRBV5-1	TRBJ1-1	TGCGCCAGCAGCTTGTCCCCGACAGGGCTCCCTTCGGAAGCTTTCTTT	CASSLSPTGLPSEAFF
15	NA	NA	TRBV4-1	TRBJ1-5	TGCGCCAGCAGCCAACTCCGGTTAGGGAATCAGCCCCAGCATTTT	CASSQLRLGNQPQHF
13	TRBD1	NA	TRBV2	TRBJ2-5	TGTGCCAGCAGTGGAGGACAGGAGGAGACCCAGTACTTC	CASSGGQEETQYF
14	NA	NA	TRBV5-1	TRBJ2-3	TGCGCCAGCAGGACGGGTATTTTCACAGATACGCAGTATTTT	CASRTGIFTDTQYF